The 8 T cell receptor beta chains presented below share a single source sample, sequenced in a study of CD8+ T cells in alopecia areata (dated by TCRdb to 2016 to 2018). The meaning of the sample's treatment or condition label: oral pan-JAK inhibitor, 5-10 mg twice daily. The protocol used for the library was the immunoSEQ multiplex PCR assay. To provide template for TCR sequencing, every sample had RNA extracted and reverse transcribed into cDNA. This is the immuneACCESS table as TCRdb keeps it, with only in-frame sequences that have V and J called. A part of the clones is gone; compared with another copy, unresolved V genes explain less than half, and the rest is unexplained. A total of a few hundred thousand clones appear in this sample, 30% to 40% of them only once. Under 0.55% of the sample rests with the top ten. The sample in question was CD4+ T cells sorted from blood, obtained at approximately week 34, from a patient treated with tofacitinib. These receptors came from a human donor with alopecia areata.

The V and J genes are TRBV6-5 and TRBJ1-1; 7 nucleotides align to TRBD1. J lost 4 bases, V lost 1 base, and 6 bases had no gene match. Per germline, CDR1 MNHEY and CDR2 SVGAGI. The CDR3 extends over 15 amino acids. The CDR3 loop is CASSYLNRGPTEAFF. The DNA for the CDR3 is TGTGCCAGCAGTTACTTGAACAGGGGACCCACTGAAGCTTTCTTT.

This rearrangement joins TRBV6-1 to TRBJ2-3; 10 bases line up with TRBD2. Germline V gene lookup returns CDR1 MNHNS and CDR2 SASEGT. Trimming took 6 bases from V and 1 from J; bases not matched to a gene: 4. This CDR3 region has 15 residues. The CDR3: CASRVTSGGTDTQYF. In DNA form, the CDR3 reads TGTGCCAGCAGGGTTACTAGCGGGGGCACAGATACGCAGTATTTT.

The sample holds a few counts of this clone. The V and J genes are TRBV2 and TRBJ2-7; the match to TRBD1 covers 7 bases. This CDR3 spans 13 amino acids. CDR1 is SNHLY, CDR2 FYNNEI, per germline. V trimming: 5 bases; J trimming: 0 bases; junction bases outside the gene matches: 1. CDR3 region: CASSKGASYEQYF. The CDR3 DNA follows: TGTGCCAGCAGTAAGGGGGCCTCCTACGAGCAGTACTTC.

The chain recombines TRBV5-1 with TRBJ2-3; D remains unclear. The germline CDR1 and CDR2 sequences are SGHRS and YFSETQ. Trimming pared 1 base from V and 1 base from J, leaving 22 bases between. The length of the CDR3 is 19 residues. DNA of the CDR3: TGCGCCAGCAGCTTGCCATTCCCCGGCTCACTCAGTGGCACAGATACGCAGTATTTT. It codes for CASSLPFPGSLSGTDTQYF.

This clone was seen more than once but under ten times. The chain links TRBV5-1 to TRBJ2-7, with 9 bases matching TRBD1. The CDR3 runs to 16 residues. V lost 3 bases to trimming and J lost 2 bases; unmatched junction nucleotides: 9. Germline loops: CDR1 SGHRS, CDR2 YFSETQ. In DNA form, the CDR3 reads TGCGCCAGCAGCTCCCGGACGGACAGGGGTACCTACGAGCAGTACTTC. Protein: CASSSRTDRGTYEQYF.

This clone was detected only a few times. The chain couples TRBV5-1 to TRBJ1-1; D uncertain. Germline assignment: CDR1 SGHRS and CDR2 YFSETQ. The CDR3 runs 15 residues. Trimming removed 2 bases from V and 0 bases from J, with 11 bases in between. The CDR3 region has the DNA TGCGCCAGCAGCTTAAGTCCGCTCATGAACACTGAAGCTTTCTTT. Translated: CASSLSPLMNTEAFF. The full variable domain, with the rest looked up from reference TRBV5-1 and TRBJ1-1, is KAGVTQTPRYLIKTRGQQVTLSCSPISGHRSVSWYQQTPGQGLQFLFEYFSETQRNKGNFPGRFSGRQFSNSRSEMNVSTLELGDSALYLCASSLSPLMNTEAFFGQGTRLTVV.

For this clone: Other DNA sequences in this sample translate to the same CDR3. The chain combines TRBV29-1 with TRBJ1-1; D not resolved. The germline CDR1 and CDR2 sequences are SQVTM and ANQGSEA. The CDR3 is made up of 12 amino acids. The V end was cut by 5 bases, the J end by 0 bases, with 7 bases between. The CDR3 sequence: CSVLGLNTEAFF. The CDR3, as DNA: TGCAGCGTTTTAGGGCTGAACACTGAAGCTTTCTTT.

V gene TRBV5-1 combines with J gene TRBJ1-1; D is perhaps TRBD1 (6 bases). V was cut by 4 bases and J by 0 bases, with 13 bases left in between. CDR3 size: 15 residues. Germline V gene data show CDR1 as SGHRS and CDR2 as YFSETQ. The CDR3 sequence: CASSTRTALNTEAFF. CDR3 sequence (DNA): TGCGCCAGCAGCACTAGGACAGCCCTGAACACTGAAGCTTTCTTT.